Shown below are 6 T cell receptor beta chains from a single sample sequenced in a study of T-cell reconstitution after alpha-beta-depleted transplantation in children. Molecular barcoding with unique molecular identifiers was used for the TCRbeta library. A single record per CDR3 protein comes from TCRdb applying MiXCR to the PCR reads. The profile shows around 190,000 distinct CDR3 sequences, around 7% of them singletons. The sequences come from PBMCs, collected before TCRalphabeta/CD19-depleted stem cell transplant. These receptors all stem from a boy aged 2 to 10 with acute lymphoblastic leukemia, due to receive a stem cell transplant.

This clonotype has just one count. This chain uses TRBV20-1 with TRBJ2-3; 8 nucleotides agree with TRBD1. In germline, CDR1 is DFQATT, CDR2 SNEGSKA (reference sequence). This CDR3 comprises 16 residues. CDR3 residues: CCARVVDRGGADTQYF. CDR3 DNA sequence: TGCTGCGCTAGGGTCGTCGACAGGGGAGGCGCAGATACGCAGTATTTT.

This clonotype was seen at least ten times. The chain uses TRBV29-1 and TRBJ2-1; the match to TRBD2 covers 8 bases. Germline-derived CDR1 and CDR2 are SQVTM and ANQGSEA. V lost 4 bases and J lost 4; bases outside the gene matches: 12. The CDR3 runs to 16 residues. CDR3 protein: CSVVGGWASGYNEQFF. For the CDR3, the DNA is TGCAGCGTTGTTGGTGGGTGGGCTAGCGGGTACAATGAGCAGTTCTTC.

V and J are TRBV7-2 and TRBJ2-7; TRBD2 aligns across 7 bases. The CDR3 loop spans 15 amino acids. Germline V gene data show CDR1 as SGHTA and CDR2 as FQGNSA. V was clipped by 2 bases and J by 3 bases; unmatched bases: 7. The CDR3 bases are TGTGCCAGCAGCTTAAACTCTAGCGGAAACTACGAGCAGTACTTC. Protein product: CASSLNSSGNYEQYF.

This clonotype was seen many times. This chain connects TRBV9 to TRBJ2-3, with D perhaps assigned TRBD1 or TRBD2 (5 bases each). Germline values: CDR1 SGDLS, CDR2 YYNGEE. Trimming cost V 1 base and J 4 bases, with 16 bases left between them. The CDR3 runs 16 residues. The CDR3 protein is CASSVKGTTVADTQYF. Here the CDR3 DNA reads TGTGCCAGCAGCGTAAAGGGGACCACAGTCGCAGATACGCAGTATTTT.

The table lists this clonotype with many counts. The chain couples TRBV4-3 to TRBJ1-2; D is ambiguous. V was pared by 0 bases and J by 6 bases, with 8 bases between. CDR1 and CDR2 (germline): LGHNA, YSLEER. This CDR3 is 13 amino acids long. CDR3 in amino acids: CASSQEWRDGYTF. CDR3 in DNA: TGCGCCAGCAGCCAAGAGTGGAGGGATGGCTACACCTTC.

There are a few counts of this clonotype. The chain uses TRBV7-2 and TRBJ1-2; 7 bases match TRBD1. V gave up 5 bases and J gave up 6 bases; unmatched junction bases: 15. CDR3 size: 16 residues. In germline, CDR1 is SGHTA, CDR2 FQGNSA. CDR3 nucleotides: TGTGCCAGCAGCCCCCCTCCGACAGGCAGGGGGGATGGCTACACCTTC. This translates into CASSPPPTGRGDGYTF.